A single sample is the source of the 16 T cell receptor beta chains below, sequenced in a study of cytomegalovirus exposure and HLA in healthy donors. With 60 Vbeta and 13 Jbeta primers, the PCR was carried out. The assay was immunoSEQ multiplex PCR, and TCRdb's table has in-frame clones only and misses some. Of 100,000 to 150,000 clones detected, approximately 84% appear once; the ten largest clones hold more than 0.2%. What was sequenced was PBMCs. These receptors all come from a man aged 45-65 years in good health and CMV-seronegative.

The J gene is TRBJ1-4, the V gene TRBV7-2, with 8 bases fitting TRBD1. Germline V gene sequence: CDR1 SGHTA, CDR2 FQGNSA. V lost 7 bases and J lost 8; bases outside the gene matches: 9. This CDR3 region has 14 residues. This CDR3 reads CASTETGEREKLFF. DNA of the CDR3: TGTGCCAGCACCGAGACAGGGGAGAGGGAAAAACTGTTTTTT.

This clone was observed a few times. The chain recombines TRBV5-1 with TRBJ1-1, with D tentatively TRBD1 (6 bases). Germline CDR1 is SGHRS and CDR2 is YFSETQ. The CDR3 is made up of 13 amino acids. V was clipped by 7 bases and J by 1 base, with 11 bases between them. CDR3: CASRQETNTEAFF. The CDR3, as DNA: TGCGCCAGCCGACAGGAAACGAACACTGAAGCTTTCTTT. The entire variable domain, with the rest obtained from reference TRBV5-1 and TRBJ1-1, is as follows: KAGVTQTPRYLIKTRGQQVTLSCSPISGHRSVSWYQQTPGQGLQFLFEYFSETQRNKGNFPGRFSGRQFSNSRSEMNVSTLELGDSALYLCASRQETNTEAFFGQGTRLTVV.

V and J are TRBV2 and TRBJ1-5; 7 bases align to TRBD1. V gave up 7 bases and J gave up 6 bases; unmatched junction bases: 6. The CDR3 is 13 residues long. Germline CDR1 SNHLY, CDR2 FYNNEI. In DNA, the CDR3 is TGTGCCAGCAACAACAGGGGCACTCAGCCCCAGCATTTT. It is translated as CASNNRGTQPQHF.

This clone was counted only a few times. The rearrangement joins TRBV6-1 to TRBJ2-6; perhaps TRBD1 as D (6 bases). V was cut by 4 bases and J by 2 bases, with 9 bases left in between. Germline CDR1 MNHNS, CDR2 SASEGT. This CDR3 has 15 residues. The CDR3 is CASSVSGAGANVLTF. The DNA for the CDR3 is TGTGCCAGCAGTGTGTCAGGGGCTGGGGCCAACGTCCTGACTTTC.

The genes are TRBV5-1 and TRBJ2-3; possibly TRBD1 for D (5 bases). CDR1 is SGHRS, CDR2 YFSETQ, per germline. V was cut by 0 bases and J by 0 bases, with 11 bases left in between. This CDR3 region has 16 residues. CDR3 residues: CASSLGTIPSTDTQYF. CDR3 nucleotide sequence: TGCGCCAGCAGCTTGGGGACAATCCCTAGCACAGATACGCAGTATTTT.

The genes are TRBV7-9 and TRBJ2-7; TRBD1 aligns across 10 bases. The CDR3 is 14 residues long. The ends lost 3 bases at V and 6 bases at J; junction bases unmatched: 5. CDR1 is SEHNR and CDR2 is FQNEAQ in the germline V gene (reference sequence). In DNA form, the CDR3 reads TGTGCCAGCAGCTTGTGGGACAGGGGAGGCGAGCAGTACTTC. Translation gives CASSLWDRGGEQYF.

The chain has TRBV5-1 and TRBJ2-7; D might be TRBD1 (6 bases). The CDR3 extends over 15 amino acids. Trimming removed 4 bases at V and 0 bases at J, with 14 bases between. CDR1 is SGHRS, CDR2 YFSETQ, per germline. The CDR3 DNA follows: TGCGCCAGCAGCCAAACAGGGCCCGTCTCCTACGAGCAGTACTTC. Translation: CASSQTGPVSYEQYF.

The V call is TRBV7-2, the J call TRBJ2-3, with a tentative D call TRBD2 (6 bases). CDR1 SGHTA and CDR2 FQGNSA come from the germline V gene. This CDR3 contains 12 residues. The ends were cut back, 5 bases at V and 9 bases at J, with 12 bases in the middle. The CDR3 sequence: CASSLPSVTQYF. The DNA of the CDR3 is TGTGCCAGCAGCCTACCTAGCGTAACGCAGTATTTT.

In its sample, this clone was seen a few times. The chain carries TRBV7-2 and TRBJ2-7; perhaps TRBD1 as D (5 bases). Germline V CDR1 and CDR2: SGHTA, FQGNSA. V lost 3 bases to trimming and J lost 0 bases, with 9 bases between them. The length of the CDR3 is 14 residues. The CDR3 DNA reads TGTGCCAGCAGCTTCGACAGCTACTCCTACGAGCAGTACTTC. Translating it yields CASSFDSYSYEQYF.

This chain links TRBV6-5 with TRBJ1-1; 9 nucleotides align to TRBD1. V lost 5 bases to trimming and J lost 5 bases; unmatched junction nucleotides: 9. Germline V gene data show CDR1 as MNHEY and CDR2 as SVGAGI. This CDR3 has 15 amino acids. The CDR3 sequence: CASSSNRGLGTEAFF. CDR3 DNA sequence: TGTGCCAGCAGTAGCAACAGGGGGCTGGGGACTGAAGCTTTCTTT.

The V call is TRBV6-5, the J call TRBJ2-3, with TRBD2 identical over 10 bases. The V gene's germline CDR1 is MNHEY and CDR2 SVGAGI. Trimming at V came to 10 bases and at J to 4 bases, leaving 8 bases not matched to a gene. The CDR3 totals 14 residues. The CDR3 loop is CATRGAGGADTQYF. CDR3 in DNA: TGTGCCACTAGGGGAGCGGGAGGGGCAGATACGCAGTATTTT.

This chain links TRBV5-4 with TRBJ2-1, with D possibly TRBD2 on 5 matching bases. Germline CDR1 and CDR2: SGHNT and YYREEE (reference sequence). The CDR3 consists of 15 residues. V was clipped by 6 bases and J by 3 bases, with 16 bases between them. CDR3 sequence reads: CASNPAPGSYNEQFF. The CDR3 bases are TGTGCCAGCAACCCCGCTCCGGGGAGCTACAATGAGCAGTTCTTC.

V and J are TRBV7-2 and TRBJ2-1; possible D gene TRBD2, 5 bases. The germline V and J ends were trimmed by 5 bases and 12 bases, with 29 bases remaining between them. CDR3 length: 17 amino acids. Germline V lookup: CDR1 SGHTA, CDR2 FQGNSA. CDR3 in amino acids: CASSHRTLGIPTSGQFF. CDR3 nucleotide sequence: TGTGCCAGCAGCCATCGTACGTTGGGGATACCGACGAGCGGGCAGTTCTTC.

The chain employs TRBV18 and TRBJ2-7; tentative D call: TRBD1 (6 bases). Germline CDR1 reads KGHSH; CDR2 reads LQKENI. The V end lost 3 bases, the J end lost 3 bases, and 9 bases lay between the germline ends. This CDR3 has 13 amino acids. CDR3 sequence: CASSPGDIYEQYF. CDR3 in DNA: TGTGCCAGCTCACCCGGGGACATCTACGAGCAGTACTTC. Complete variable domain (other parts from reference TRBV18 and TRBJ2-7): NAGVMQNPRHLVRRRGQEARLRCSPMKGHSHVYWYRQLPEEGLKFMVYLQKENIIDESGMPKERFSAEFPKEGPSILRIQQVVRGDSAAYFCASSPGDIYEQYFGPGTRLTVT.

The chain links TRBV29-1 to TRBJ2-5; a possible D gene is TRBD1 (6 bases). From germline, CDR1 is SQVTM and CDR2 ANQGSEA. V lost 2 bases and J 4 bases, leaving 17 bases between the germline ends. The CDR3 spans 15 residues. The CDR3 DNA reads TGCAGCGTTGAAAGCCCCAAGCAGGGGAGAGAGACCCAGTACTTC. It translates to CSVESPKQGRETQYF.

J is TRBJ1-4 and V is TRBV5-1; perhaps TRBD1 as D (6 bases). Germline CDR1 reads SGHRS; CDR2 reads YFSETQ. V lost 5 bases to trimming and J lost 8 bases, with 16 bases between them. CDR3 length: 14 residues. CDR3 protein: CASSSDRKGEKLFF. The CDR3 DNA is TGCGCCAGCAGTTCTGACAGGAAAGGAGAAAAACTGTTTTTT.